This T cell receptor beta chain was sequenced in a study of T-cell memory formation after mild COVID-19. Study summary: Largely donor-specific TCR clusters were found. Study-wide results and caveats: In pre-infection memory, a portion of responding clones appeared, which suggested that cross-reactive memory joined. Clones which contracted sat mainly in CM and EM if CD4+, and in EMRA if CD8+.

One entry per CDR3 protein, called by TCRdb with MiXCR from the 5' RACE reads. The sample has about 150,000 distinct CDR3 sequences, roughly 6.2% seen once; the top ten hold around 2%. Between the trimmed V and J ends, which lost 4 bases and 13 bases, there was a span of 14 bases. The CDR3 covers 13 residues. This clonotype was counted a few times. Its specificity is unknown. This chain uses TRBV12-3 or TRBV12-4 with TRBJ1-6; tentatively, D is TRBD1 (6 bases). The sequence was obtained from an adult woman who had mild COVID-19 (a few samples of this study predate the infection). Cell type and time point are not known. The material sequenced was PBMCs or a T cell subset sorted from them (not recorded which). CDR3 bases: TGTGCCAGCAGTTCCTCCTACAGGGCTCCCCTCCACTTT. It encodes CASSSSYRAPLHF.